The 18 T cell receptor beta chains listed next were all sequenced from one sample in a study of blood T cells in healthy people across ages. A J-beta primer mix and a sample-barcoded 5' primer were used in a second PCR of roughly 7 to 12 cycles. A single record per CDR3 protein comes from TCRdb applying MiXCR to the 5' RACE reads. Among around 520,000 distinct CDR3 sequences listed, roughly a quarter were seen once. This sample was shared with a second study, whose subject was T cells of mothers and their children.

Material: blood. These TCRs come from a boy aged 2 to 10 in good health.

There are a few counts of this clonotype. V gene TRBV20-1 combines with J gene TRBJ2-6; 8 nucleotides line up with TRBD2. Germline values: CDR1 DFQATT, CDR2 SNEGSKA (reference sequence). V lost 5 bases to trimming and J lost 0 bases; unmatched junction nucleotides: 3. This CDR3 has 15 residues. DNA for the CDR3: TGCAGTGCTCGGGAGGGGAACTCTGGGGCCAACGTCCTGACTTTC. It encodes CSAREGNSGANVLTF.

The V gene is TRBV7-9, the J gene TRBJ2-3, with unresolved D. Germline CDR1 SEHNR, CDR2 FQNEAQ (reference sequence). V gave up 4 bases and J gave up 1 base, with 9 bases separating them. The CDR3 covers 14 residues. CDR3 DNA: TGTGCCAGCAGCTCGCTTGGAGGCACAGATACGCAGTATTTT. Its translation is CASSSLGGTDTQYF.

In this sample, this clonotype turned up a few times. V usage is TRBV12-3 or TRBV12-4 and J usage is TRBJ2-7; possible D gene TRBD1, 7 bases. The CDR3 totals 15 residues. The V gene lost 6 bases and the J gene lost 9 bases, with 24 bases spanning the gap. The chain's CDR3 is CASSLGGTASDAQYF. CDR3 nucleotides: TGTGCCAGCAGCCTAGGGGGGACAGCCTCGGACGCGCAGTACTTC.

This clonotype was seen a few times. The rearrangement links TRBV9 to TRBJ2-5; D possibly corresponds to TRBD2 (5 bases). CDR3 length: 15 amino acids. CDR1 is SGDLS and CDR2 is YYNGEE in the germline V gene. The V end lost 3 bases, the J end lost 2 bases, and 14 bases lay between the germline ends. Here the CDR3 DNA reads TGTGCCAGCAGCGGACGGGGTGGAGAACAAGAGACCCAGTACTTC. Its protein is CASSGRGGEQETQYF.

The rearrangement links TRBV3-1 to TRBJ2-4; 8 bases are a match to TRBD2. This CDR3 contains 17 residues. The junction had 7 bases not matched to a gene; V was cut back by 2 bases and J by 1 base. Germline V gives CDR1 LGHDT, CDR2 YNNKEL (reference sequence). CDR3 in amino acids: CASSQTGTRWAKNIQYF. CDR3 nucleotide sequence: TGTGCCAGCAGCCAAACCGGGACTAGGTGGGCCAAAAACATTCAGTACTTC.

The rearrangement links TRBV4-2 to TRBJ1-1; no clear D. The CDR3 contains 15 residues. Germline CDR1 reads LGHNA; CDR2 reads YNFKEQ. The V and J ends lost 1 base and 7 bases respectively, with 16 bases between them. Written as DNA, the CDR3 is TGTGCCAGCAGCCAAGGAAATGATGGGAAGGATGAAGCTTTCTTT. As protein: CASSQGNDGKDEAFF.

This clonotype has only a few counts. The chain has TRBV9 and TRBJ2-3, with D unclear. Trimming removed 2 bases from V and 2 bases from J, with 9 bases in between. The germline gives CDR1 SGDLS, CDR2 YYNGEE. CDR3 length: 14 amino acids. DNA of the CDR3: TGTGCCAGCAGCGTCGGTACAACCACAGATACGCAGTATTTT. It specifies CASSVGTTTDTQYF.

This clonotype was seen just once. The CDR3 DNA follows: TGCGCCAGCAGTGAGTCAAGGCCAGGGATCACAGATACGCAGTATTTT. The encoded protein is CASSESRPGITDTQYF. This sequence joins TRBV10-1 and TRBJ2-3; tentative D call: TRBD1 (5 bases). V gave up 0 bases and J gave up 2 bases, with 12 bases separating them. The length of the CDR3 is 16 residues. Germline CDR1 WNHNN, CDR2 SYGVQD (reference sequence).

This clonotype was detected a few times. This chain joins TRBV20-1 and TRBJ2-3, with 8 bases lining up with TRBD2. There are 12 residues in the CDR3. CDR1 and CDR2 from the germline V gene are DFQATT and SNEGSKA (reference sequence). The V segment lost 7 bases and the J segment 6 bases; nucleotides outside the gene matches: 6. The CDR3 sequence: CSVLGGEDTQYF. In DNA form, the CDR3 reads TGCAGTGTTCTCGGGGGGGAGGATACGCAGTATTTT.

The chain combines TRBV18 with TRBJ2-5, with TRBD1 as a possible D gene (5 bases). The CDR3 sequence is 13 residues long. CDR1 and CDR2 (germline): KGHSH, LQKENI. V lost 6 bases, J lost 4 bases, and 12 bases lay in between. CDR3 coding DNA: TGTGCCAGCTCTCACAGCGACAGAGAGACCCAGTACTTC. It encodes CASSHSDRETQYF.

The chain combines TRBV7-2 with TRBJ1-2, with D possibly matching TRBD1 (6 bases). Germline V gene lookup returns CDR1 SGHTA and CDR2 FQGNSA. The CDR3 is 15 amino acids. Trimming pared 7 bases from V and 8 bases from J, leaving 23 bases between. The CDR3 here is CASTIGGAGARGYTF. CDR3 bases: TGTGCCAGCACCATTGGGGGGGCAGGGGCGCGAGGCTACACCTTC.

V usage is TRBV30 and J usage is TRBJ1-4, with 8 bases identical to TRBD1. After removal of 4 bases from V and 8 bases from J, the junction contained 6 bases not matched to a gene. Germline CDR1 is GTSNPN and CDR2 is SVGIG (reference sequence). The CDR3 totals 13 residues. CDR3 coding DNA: TGTGCCTGGACGAACCGACAGGGGGAAAAACTGTTTTTT. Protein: CAWTNRQGEKLFF. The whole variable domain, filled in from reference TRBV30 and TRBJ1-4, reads SQTIHQWPATLVQPVGSPLSLECTVEGTSNPNLYWYRQAAGRGLQLLFYSVGIGQISSEVPQNLSASRPQDRQFILSSKKLLLSDSGFYLCAWTNRQGEKLFFGSGTQLSVL.

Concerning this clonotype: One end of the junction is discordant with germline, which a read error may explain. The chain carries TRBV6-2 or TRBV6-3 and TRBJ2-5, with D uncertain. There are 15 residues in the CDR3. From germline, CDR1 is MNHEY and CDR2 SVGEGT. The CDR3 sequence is CASSYSWLLAETQHF. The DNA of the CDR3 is TGTGCCAGCAGTTACTCTTGGCTTTTGGCGGAGACCCAGCACTTC.

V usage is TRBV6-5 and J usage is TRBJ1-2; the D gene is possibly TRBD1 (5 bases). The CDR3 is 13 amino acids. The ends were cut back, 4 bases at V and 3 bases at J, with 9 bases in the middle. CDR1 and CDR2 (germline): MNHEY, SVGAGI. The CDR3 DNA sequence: TGTGCCAGCAGTTGGGGCAGTGACTATGGCTACACCTTC. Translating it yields CASSWGSDYGYTF.

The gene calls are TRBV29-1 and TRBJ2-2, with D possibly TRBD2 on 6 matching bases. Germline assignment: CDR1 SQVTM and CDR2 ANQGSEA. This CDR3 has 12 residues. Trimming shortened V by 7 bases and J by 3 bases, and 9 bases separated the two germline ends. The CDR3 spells CSAREDTGELFF. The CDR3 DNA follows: TGCAGCGCCAGGGAGGACACCGGGGAGCTGTTTTTT.

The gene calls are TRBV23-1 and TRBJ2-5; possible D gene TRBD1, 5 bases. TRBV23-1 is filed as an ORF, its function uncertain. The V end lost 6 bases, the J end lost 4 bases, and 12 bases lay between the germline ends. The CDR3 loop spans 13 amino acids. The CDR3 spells CASRPRQIETQYF. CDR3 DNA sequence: TGCGCCAGCAGGCCTCGACAGATAGAGACCCAGTACTTC.

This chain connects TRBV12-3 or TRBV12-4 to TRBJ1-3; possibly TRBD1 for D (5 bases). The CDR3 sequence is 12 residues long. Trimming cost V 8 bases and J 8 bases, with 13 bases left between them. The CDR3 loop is CASGGVGDTIYF. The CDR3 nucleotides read TGTGCCAGCGGAGGGGTTGGGGACACCATATATTTT.

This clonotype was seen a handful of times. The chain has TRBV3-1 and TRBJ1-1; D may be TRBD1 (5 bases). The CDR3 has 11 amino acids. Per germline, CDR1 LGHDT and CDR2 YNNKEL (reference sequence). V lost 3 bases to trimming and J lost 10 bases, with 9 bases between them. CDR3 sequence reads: CASSQGERAFF. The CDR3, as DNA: TGTGCCAGCAGCCAGGGGGAGAGAGCTTTCTTT. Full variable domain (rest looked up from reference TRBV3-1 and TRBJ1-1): DTAVSQTPKYLVTQMGNDKSIKCEQNLGHDTMYWYKQDSKKFLKIMFSYNNKELIINETVPNRFSPKSPDKAHLNLHINSLELGDSAVYFCASSQGERAFFGQGTRLTVV.